What follows is one T cell receptor beta chain and its context. These data originate in a study of blood T cell repertoires in COVID-19. Study summary: The United States, Italy and Spain provided the acute and convalescent COVID-19 samples. Sources were T cells, B-cell-depleted T cells, or PBMCs; the material itself was cDNA or gDNA.

This CDR3 is 17 amino acids long. Germline CDR1 SGHVS, CDR2 FQNEAQ. The germline V and J ends were trimmed by 1 base and 0 bases, with 16 bases remaining between them. Per the original methods: Cell counts per sample came from amplifying reference gene primers. The protocol was immunoSEQ multiplex PCR, while the TCRdb copy is restricted to in-frame clones and leaves out a portion. V and J calls and clone size come straight from that table; D and trimming were deduced from the DNA. The sample holds approximately 250,000 clones, 85% to 90% seen once. Everyone who took part was roughly 18 to 89 years old, and they came from about 25 US areas.

V is TRBV7-8 and J is TRBJ2-7, with D tentatively TRBD1 (5 bases). Sequences were obtained from PBMCs or T cells enriched from blood (not recorded which). The receptor comes from a woman aged 30 to 39 with acute COVID-19. This CDR3 reads CASSLGGPGGFSYEQYF. CDR3 nucleotides: TGTGCCAGCAGCTTAGGGGGCCCGGGTGGGTTCTCCTACGAGCAGTACTTC.